This entry is about one TCR beta chain. This record comes from a study of shared clonotypes between healthy human individuals. Using immunoSEQ multiplex PCR, the repertoire was profiled, and TCRdb retains in-frame clones only, with some absent. The sample comprises fewer than 1 million clones, 90% to 98% of which are singletons, and about 0.25% rests with the top ten. In the naive CD8 group, cells lacked CD45RO and were positively selected for CCR7, so terminally differentiated effector memory CD45RA+ cells were left out. This TCR came from a man aged 30 to 45 in good health. The sample was naive CD8+ T cells sorted from blood.

The CDR3 here is CASSLPPGGQTYEQYF. CDR3 DNA sequence: TGTGCCAGCAGCCTCCCCCCCGGGGGCCAAACCTACGAGCAGTACTTC. V gene TRBV7-6 combines with J gene TRBJ2-7; either TRBD1 or TRBD2 may supply D (6 bases each). Trimming took 5 bases from V and 2 from J, leaving 19 bases between them. This CDR3 comprises 16 residues. CDR1 and CDR2 from the germline V gene are SGHVS and FNYEAQ.